This T cell receptor beta chain came from a study of CD8+CD57+ T cells in acquired aplastic anemia. Study-level information: When averaged, DNA from sorted CD4+ and CD8+ cells came to around 3.1 ug.

Investigators profiled TCR beta VDJ and CDR3 from genomic DNA template. TCRdb processed the reads anew with MiXCR; each CDR3 protein has one entry. The repertoire consists of 170,000 or so distinct CDR3 sequences, with roughly 65% occurring once and the leading ten covering under 45%. Study-level results: Researchers report that around 29 CD8+ CDR3 sequences appeared in both patients and controls.

A remark on this clonotype: Its antigen is still unknown.

Patients who underwent sequencing had shown CD8+CD57+ cell expansion by flow cytometry. Severe acquired aplastic anemia was present in every patient. J gave up 13 bases and V 6 bases, and 10 bases lay outside the gene matches. Germline V gene sequence: CDR1 SGHDT, CDR2 YYEEEE. This CDR3 comprises 14 residues. V is TRBV5-6 and J is TRBJ1-4, with 12 bases aligning to TRBD1. Sequenced: sorted CD4+, CD8+, or CD8+CD57+ T cells (not recorded which) from PBMCs. The source is a human donor with aplastic anemia. CDR3 DNA sequence: TGTGCCAGCAACGTAGGGACAGGGGGCGTTGGACTGTTTTTT. As protein: CASNVGTGGVGLFF.